The 28 T cell receptor beta chains in this list originate from one sample, sequenced in a study of T cells after yellow fever vaccination. Each CDR3 protein gets one entry after TCRdb re-called the 5' RACE reads with MiXCR. Among 250,000 to 350,000 distinct CDR3 sequences, around 6.8% were seen once, and the ten largest hold roughly a sixth. Sequenced material: PBMCs, taken about 41 days after the first yellow fever vaccination. The receptors were sampled from a young man who received the YFV17D yellow fever vaccine.

This clonotype was counted many times. The chain employs TRBV28 and TRBJ2-7; D may be TRBD1 (5 bases). This CDR3 has 13 residues. V lost 6 bases to trimming and J lost 0 bases, with 9 bases between them. Germline CDR1 MDHEN, CDR2 SYDVKM. The CDR3: CASSSDSSYEQYV. CDR3 DNA: TGTGCCAGCAGCTCCGACAGCTCCTACGAGCAGTACGTC.

The V call is TRBV4-2, the J call TRBJ1-2; D gene ambiguous. CDR1 LGHNA and CDR2 YNFKEQ come from the germline V gene. The germline V and J ends were trimmed by 4 bases and 3 bases, with 12 bases remaining between them. This CDR3 has 14 amino acids. This CDR3 reads CASSPGLPYYGYTF. CDR3 in DNA: TGTGCCAGCAGCCCCGGGCTCCCTTACTATGGCTACACCTTC.

This clonotype was counted a few times. V and J are TRBV24-1 and TRBJ2-2; D remains ambiguous. Germline loops: CDR1 KGHDR, CDR2 SFDVKD. The V gene lost 3 bases and the J gene lost 6 bases, with 13 bases spanning the gap. There are 15 residues in the CDR3. The CDR3 protein is CATSDLQQLSGELFF. CDR3 sequence (DNA): TGTGCCACCAGTGATCTGCAGCAGCTTTCCGGGGAGCTGTTTTTT.

The chain links TRBV5-1 to TRBJ2-6; D not certain. This CDR3 is 16 amino acids long. Germline V gene data show CDR1 as SGHRS and CDR2 as YFSETQ. Trimming removed 1 base from V and 1 base from J, with 9 bases in between. The CDR3 spells CASSLSWGSGANVLTF. The CDR3 nucleotides read TGCGCCAGCAGCTTGTCATGGGGATCTGGGGCCAACGTCCTGACTTTC.

This clonotype has ten or more counts. The chain has TRBV6-2 or TRBV6-3 and TRBJ1-2; D is uncertain. Per the germline V gene, CDR1 is MNHEY and CDR2 is SVGEGT. V gave up 0 bases and J gave up 3 bases, with 5 bases separating them. There are 13 residues in the CDR3. The CDR3 protein is CASSYSADYGYTF. The CDR3, as DNA: TGTGCCAGCAGTTACTCGGCGGACTATGGCTACACCTTC.

This clonotype appeared a few times. The chain couples TRBV6-5 to TRBJ2-2, with a possible D match to TRBD1 (5 bases). V lost 6 bases to trimming and J lost 4 bases, with 12 bases between them. The germline gives CDR1 MNHEY, CDR2 SVGAGI. The CDR3 totals 14 residues. The CDR3 DNA is TGTGCCAGCAGGTCGACAGACATCACCGGGGAGCTGTTTTTT. The encoded protein is CASRSTDITGELFF.

This clonotype was recorded at least ten times. The chain carries TRBV4-1 and TRBJ2-3; 9 bases agree with TRBD2. Germline trimming cut 2 bases from V and 1 base from J; bases unmatched to any gene: 4. Germline V gives CDR1 MGHRA, CDR2 YSYEKL. The length of the CDR3 is 16 residues. CDR3 DNA: TGCGCCAGCAGCCAACGTTTAGCGGGGGGCACAGATACGCAGTATTTT. Its translation is CASSQRLAGGTDTQYF.

The genes are TRBV20-1 and TRBJ1-2, with D maybe TRBD1 (5 bases). Germline loops: CDR1 DFQATT, CDR2 SNEGSKA (reference sequence). The V end lost 4 bases, the J end lost 8 bases, and 17 bases lay between the germline ends. The CDR3 covers 13 residues. For the CDR3, the DNA is TGCAGTGCTACACCACAGGCGTACGGCGGCTACACCTTC. Translated, it gives CSATPQAYGGYTF.

This clonotype has more than one count but fewer than ten. The junction does not match germline at one end; this may be a read error. The chain employs TRBV7-7 and TRBJ1-1, with D unresolved. Looked up from germline, CDR1 is SSHAT and CDR2 is FNYEAQ (reference sequence). The CDR3 totals 14 residues. This chain's CDR3 is CASSSAPQNTEAFF. The CDR3 DNA is TGTGCTAGCAGCTCCGCTCCCCAGAACACTGAAGCTTTCTTT. Full variable domain (remainder filled in from reference TRBV7-7 and TRBJ1-1): GAGVSQSPRYKVTKRGQDVTLRCDPISSHATLYWYQQALGQGPEFLTYFNYEAQPDKSGLPSDRFSAERPEGSISTLTIQRTEQRDSAMYRCASSSAPQNTEAFFGQGTRLTVV.

This clonotype was observed a handful of times. The chain links TRBV7-6 to TRBJ2-7, with D perhaps assigned TRBD1 or TRBD2 (5 bases each). The V gene lost 1 base and the J gene lost 9 bases, with 22 bases spanning the gap. There are 16 residues in the CDR3. Per the germline V gene, CDR1 is SGHVS and CDR2 is FNYEAQ. The CDR3 loop reads CASSLVGTDDLRGQYF. In DNA, the CDR3 is TGTGCCAGCAGCTTAGTGGGGACGGACGATCTACGAGGGCAGTACTTC.

This clonotype was counted a few times. The chain couples TRBV10-2 to TRBJ2-7; 12 bases are a match to TRBD2. The CDR3 consists of 15 residues. With V trimmed by 6 bases and J by 4 bases, 7 bases remained unmatched. From germline, CDR1 is WSHSY and CDR2 SAAADI. In nucleotides, the CDR3 is TGCGCCAGCAGCCGGGCCGGGACTAGCGGGTACGAGCAGTACTTC. This encodes CASSRAGTSGYEQYF.

This clonotype occurred a few times. The chain combines TRBV5-1 with TRBJ1-1; D ambiguous. V shed 4 bases and J shed 2 bases, with 12 bases lying between them. The CDR3 loop spans 14 amino acids. CDR1 and CDR2 (germline): SGHRS, YFSETQ. DNA for the CDR3: TGCGCCAGCAGCACCCTGAAGGGAAACACTGAAGCTTTCTTT. Translating it yields CASSTLKGNTEAFF.

A few counts support this clonotype. The CDR3 here is CSAGQVSNTGELFF. The CDR3 DNA reads TGCAGTGCTGGTCAGGTTTCGAACACCGGGGAGCTGTTTTTT. The V gene is TRBV20-1, the J gene TRBJ2-2; D is uncertain. Germline CDR1 is DFQATT and CDR2 is SNEGSKA (reference sequence). V was trimmed by 5 bases and J by 0 bases, leaving 10 bases between them. CDR3 length equals 14 residues.

This clonotype appeared a few times. The rearrangement uses TRBV7-2 and TRBJ2-1; D ambiguous. Per the germline V gene, CDR1 is SGHTA and CDR2 is FQGNSA. The CDR3 has 13 residues. Trimming stripped 1 base from V and 6 bases from J, with 7 bases between. The CDR3 bases are TGTGCCAGCAGCTTAGTAACTGCCAATGAGCAGTTCTTC. It is translated as CASSLVTANEQFF.

There are a few counts of this clonotype. The J gene is TRBJ2-3, the V gene TRBV20-1, with D maybe TRBD2 (5 bases). CDR3 length equals 14 residues. Germline loops: CDR1 DFQATT, CDR2 SNEGSKA (reference sequence). The V and J ends lost 2 bases and 4 bases respectively, with 13 bases between them. The CDR3 reads CSARTNRGADTQYF. In DNA, the CDR3 is TGCAGTGCTAGAACGAACCGGGGAGCAGATACGCAGTATTTT.

The chain uses TRBV18 and TRBJ2-7, with 9 positions matching TRBD1. Germline V lookup: CDR1 KGHSH, CDR2 LQKENI. There are 14 residues in the CDR3. The ends lost 2 bases at V and 5 bases at J; junction bases unmatched: 4. This CDR3 reads CASSPGTGPDEQYF. The CDR3, as DNA: TGTGCCAGCTCACCAGGGACAGGGCCGGACGAGCAGTACTTC.

This clonotype was found many times. The genes are TRBV5-1 and TRBJ2-7, with 11 bases identical to TRBD1. Germline V gives CDR1 SGHRS, CDR2 YFSETQ. This CDR3 spans 13 amino acids. V shed 6 bases and J 5 bases; nucleotides not matched to a gene: 4. CDR3 in DNA: TGCGCCAGCACAGAGGACAGGGGGCACGAGCAGTACTTC. Residues: CASTEDRGHEQYF.

A few counts support this clonotype. This chain joins TRBV7-8 and TRBJ2-2, with D unclear. The CDR3 has 15 amino acids. V was clipped by 1 base and J by 3 bases, with 9 bases between them. CDR1 SGHVS and CDR2 FQNEAQ come from the germline V gene. As DNA, the CDR3 is TGTGCCAGCAGCTTAGTTCCGCAGTACACCGGGGAGCTGTTTTTT. This codes for CASSLVPQYTGELFF.

This clonotype was seen a handful of times. The chain uses TRBV19 and TRBJ2-2; 9 bases are shared with TRBD1. V was clipped by 5 bases and J by 4 bases; unmatched bases: 11. This CDR3 has 17 amino acids. Per the germline V gene, CDR1 is LNHDA and CDR2 is SQIVND (reference sequence). The CDR3 spells CASSATGTGQSTGELFF. In DNA, the CDR3 is TGTGCCAGTAGTGCCACCGGGACAGGGCAATCCACCGGGGAGCTGTTTTTT.

V usage is TRBV7-9 and J usage is TRBJ2-2; 7 bases align to TRBD2. Unmatched junction bases numbered 5, after V lost 7 bases and J lost 0 bases. Germline assignment: CDR1 SEHNR and CDR2 FQNEAQ (reference sequence). The CDR3 length is 15 residues. The CDR3 bases are TGTGCCAGCAACACCGGGAGGACGAACACCGGGGAGCTGTTTTTT. Its protein product is CASNTGRTNTGELFF.

The chain uses TRBV18 and TRBJ2-7; TRBD2 might be the D (6 bases). The CDR3 extends over 13 amino acids. V was shortened by 8 bases and J by 9 bases, with 20 bases between the two germline ends. CDR1 and CDR2 (germline): KGHSH, LQKENI. The CDR3 loop is CASAPGEASRQYV. The CDR3 DNA reads as TGTGCCAGCGCCCCGGGGGAGGCGAGTAGGCAGTACGTC.

This clonotype was seen ten or more times. The V gene is TRBV2, the J gene TRBJ2-7; TRBD1 matches 10 bases. Losses at the gene ends were 5 bases for V and 0 bases for J; bases not matched to a gene: 4. Germline V gene lookup returns CDR1 SNHLY and CDR2 FYNNEI. The length of the CDR3 is 15 residues. The CDR3 loop is CASSRDRGSSYEQYV. The CDR3 DNA reads TGTGCCAGCAGTAGGGACAGGGGAAGCTCCTACGAGCAGTACGTC.

V and J are TRBV20-1 and TRBJ2-5; the match to TRBD2 covers 10 bases. J lost 4 bases, V lost 2 bases, and 7 bases had no gene match. Germline CDR1 DFQATT, CDR2 SNEGSKA (reference sequence). The CDR3 length is 15 residues. CDR3 residues: CSARRVAGGVETQYF. CDR3 nucleotide sequence: TGCAGTGCTAGACGGGTAGCGGGGGGTGTAGAGACCCAGTACTTC.

The rearrangement links TRBV9 to TRBJ2-6; the D is unclear. CDR1 and CDR2 from the germline V gene are SGDLS and YYNGEE. V was pared by 3 bases and J by 2 bases, with 9 bases between. The length of the CDR3 is 15 residues. For the CDR3, the DNA is TGTGCCAGCAGCGGACGATTTGCTGGGGCCAACGTCCTGACTTTC. It yields the protein CASSGRFAGANVLTF.

This clonotype was counted between two and nine times. The genes are TRBV6-2 or TRBV6-3 and TRBJ2-3; D perhaps matches TRBD2 (6 bases). CDR1 and CDR2 from the germline V gene are MNHEY and SVGEGT. V gave up 0 bases and J gave up 4 bases, with 14 bases separating them. This CDR3 has 16 amino acids. The CDR3 DNA reads TGTGCCAGCAGTTACTCGATAGGGGAGCGGGCAGATACGCAGTATTTT. The encoded protein is CASSYSIGERADTQYF.

This clonotype was detected a few times. The chain couples TRBV5-4 to TRBJ1-5; 7 nucleotides align to TRBD1. Trimming took 0 bases from V and 6 from J; bases not matched to a gene: 0. The CDR3 is 13 residues long. Per the germline V gene, CDR1 is SGHNT and CDR2 is YYREEE (reference sequence). The CDR3 protein is CASSLDRGQPQHF. The CDR3 DNA is TGTGCCAGCAGCTTGGACAGGGGTCAGCCCCAGCATTTT.

This clonotype occurred many times. The chain carries TRBV4-3 and TRBJ2-3; 8 bases are shared with TRBD2. V lost 2 bases and J lost 6; bases outside the gene matches: 10. The CDR3 covers 16 residues. Germline V gives CDR1 LGHNA, CDR2 YSLEER. DNA for the CDR3: TGCGCCAGCAGCCAAATGAAACGGGGGGGCTTGGATACGCAGTATTTT. Its translation is CASSQMKRGGLDTQYF.

This clonotype was found a few times. The chain joins TRBV12-3 or TRBV12-4 to TRBJ1-5; D is ambiguous. This CDR3 region has 16 residues. Trimming left V 6 bases short and J 7 bases short, with 22 bases between. CDR3 sequence: CASSLFSLGLGQPQHF. CDR3 sequence (DNA): TGTGCCAGCAGCCTATTTTCGTTGGGGTTGGGACAGCCCCAGCATTTT.